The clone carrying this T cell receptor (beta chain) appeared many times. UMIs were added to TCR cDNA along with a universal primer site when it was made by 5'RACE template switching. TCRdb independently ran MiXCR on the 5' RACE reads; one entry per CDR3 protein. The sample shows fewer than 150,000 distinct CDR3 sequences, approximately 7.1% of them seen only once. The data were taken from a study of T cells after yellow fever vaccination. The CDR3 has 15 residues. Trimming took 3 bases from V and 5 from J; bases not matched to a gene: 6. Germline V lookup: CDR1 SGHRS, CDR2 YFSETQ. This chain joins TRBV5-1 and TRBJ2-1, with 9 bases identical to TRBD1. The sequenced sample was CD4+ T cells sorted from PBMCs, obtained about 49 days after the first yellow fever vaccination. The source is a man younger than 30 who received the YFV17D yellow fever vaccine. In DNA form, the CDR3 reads TGCGCCAGCAGCTATTCCGGGACAGGGCACAATGAGCAGTTCTTC. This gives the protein CASSYSGTGHNEQFF.